Listed below are T cell receptor beta chains from one sample, sequenced in a study of blood T cells in healthy people across ages. In TCRdb, the 5' RACE reads were re-called with MiXCR into one record per CDR3 protein. Among about 1.4 million distinct CDR3 sequences listed, approximately 59% were seen once. Sample: blood. The origin of the receptors is a man aged 18-30 years in good health. CDR3s include the opening cysteine and the closing phenylalanine or tryptophan. A D gene is named only where the DNA matches it firmly. Clone size is shown for a subset of rows, as once, few, many or a class of expanded clone.

D: TRBD1
size: .
J: TRBJ2-1
V: TRBV6-1
length: 15
DNA: TGTGCCAGCAGTGAATTGGGACAGGGGTACAATGAGCAGTTCTTC
CDR3: CASSELGQGYNEQFF

D: .
size: .
J: TRBJ2-7
V: TRBV20-1
length: 15
DNA: TGCAGTGCTAGAGATTCGACGGTACCTTGGCGAGAGCAGTACTTC
CDR3: CSARDSTVPWREQYF

D: .
size: .
J: TRBJ2-3
V: TRBV27
length: 16
DNA: TGTGCCAGCAGTGCGGTTGGGGGGACCGGTACAGATACGCAGTATTTT
CDR3: CASSAVGGTGTDTQYF

D: .
size: few
J: TRBJ2-1
V: TRBV4-1
length: 15
DNA: TGCGCCAGCAGCCAAGGTGACCGGGGGGCCAATGAGCAGTTCTTC
CDR3: CASSQGDRGANEQFF

D: TRBD1
size: .
J: TRBJ2-7
V: TRBV12-3/TRBV12-4
length: 15
DNA: TGTGCCAGATCGAGCCGGGACAGGGAATGTGTTGAGCAGTACTTC
CDR3: CARSSRDRECVEQYF

D: TRBD2
size: .
J: TRBJ2-7
V: TRBV29-1
length: 13
DNA: TGCAGCGTTGGGGACTACGTCTCCTACGAGCAGTACTTC
CDR3: CSVGDYVSYEQYF

D: TRBD1
size: few
J: TRBJ2-7
V: TRBV4-1
length: 15
DNA: TGCGCCAGCAGCCAAGATCCCGGGACAGGGGGCGAGCAGTACTTC
CDR3: CASSQDPGTGGEQYF

D: .
size: few
J: TRBJ2-1
V: TRBV29-1
length: 16
DNA: TGCAGCGTTGAATCGGCAGGGGGGCACTCCTACAATGAGCAGTTCTTC
CDR3: CSVESAGGHSYNEQFF

D: TRBD1
size: few
J: TRBJ1-4
V: TRBV10-3
length: 20
DNA: TGTGCCATCAGTGCCAACTCCGGGACAGGGTGGAGTTCAACTAATGAAAAACTGTTTTTT
CDR3: CAISANSGTGWSSTNEKLFF

D: TRBD2
size: few
J: TRBJ2-1
V: TRBV13
length: 15
DNA: TGTGCCAGCAGTCAAATAGCGGGGGGGTACAATGAGCAGTTCTTC
CDR3: CASSQIAGGYNEQFF

D: .
size: .
J: TRBJ1-1
V: TRBV12-5
length: 14
DNA: TGTGCTAGTGGTTTGGGGCAGGGCGGGACTGAAGCTTTCTTT
CDR3: CASGLGQGGTEAFF

D: .
size: .
J: TRBJ2-3
V: TRBV24-1
length: 15
DNA: TGTGCCACCAGCATGTTTCAGGGGTCCACAGATACGCAGTATTTT
CDR3: CATSMFQGSTDTQYF

D: .
size: .
J: TRBJ1-5
V: TRBV7-9
length: 16
DNA: TGTGCCAGCAGCGTAGCAAACATGGGGTTCGGGCAGCCCCAGCATTTT
CDR3: CASSVANMGFGQPQHF

D: .
size: few
J: TRBJ2-1
V: TRBV7-8
length: 14
DNA: TGTGCCAGCAGCTTAGCGTCAGGGGTCAATGAGCAGTTCTTC
CDR3: CASSLASGVNEQFF